The T cell receptor (beta chain) described here comes from a study of early T cells in non-severe SARS-CoV-2 infection. This clonotype was found many times. Germline-derived CDR1 and CDR2 are SGHTA and FQGTGA. The V end was cut by 6 bases, the J end by 0 bases, with 12 bases between. The CDR3 is made up of 16 amino acids. Each single cDNA molecule received a unique molecular identifier. One entry per CDR3 protein results from TCRdb running MiXCR on the 5' RACE reads. The sample contains 40,000 to 55,000 distinct CDR3 sequences, 4% of which appear only once. This chain uses TRBV7-3 with TRBJ2-6; D is unresolved. The receptor was derived from an adult who was a healthcare worker with PCR-confirmed SARS-CoV-2 infection or an uninfected control (not recorded which). Sequencing was carried out using whole blood. The CDR3 sequence is CASSKTISSGANVLTF. DNA for the CDR3: TGTGCCAGCAGTAAAACCATAAGCTCTGGGGCCAACGTCCTGACTTTC.